The 21 T cell receptor beta chains reported below all come from one sample, sequenced in a study of OX40 agonist ivuxolimab in advanced cancers. Receptor amplification or capture employed the immunoSEQ multiplex PCR assay. TCRdb retrieved this table from immuneACCESS and kept in-frame rearrangements only. Not all clones are present; in checked studies, unresolved V genes account for under half, and no reason is known for the remainder. This sample is represented by about 36,000 clones; around 90% of them were singletons. The leading ten clones occupy less than 5% of the sample. The starting material was CD4+ or CD8+ T cells sorted from blood, obtained in a trial of the OX40 agonist ivuxolimab. These receptor sequences come from an adult with an advanced solid tumor such as melanoma, head and neck, liver or kidney cancer.

The chain couples TRBV11-2 to TRBJ1-2; weak D call: TRBD1 (6 bases). With 3 bases removed from V and 1 base from J, the gap between germline ends came to 9 bases. CDR3 length: 14 residues. CDR1 and CDR2 from the germline V gene are SGHAT and FQNNGV. CDR3 DNA: TGTGCCAGCAGCTTTGTGGACAGTAACTATGGCTACACCTTC. Protein product: CASSFVDSNYGYTF.

The V call is TRBV6-1, the J call TRBJ1-1, with 7 positions matching TRBD1. CDR1 and CDR2 from the germline V gene are MNHNS and SASEGT. This CDR3 is 15 amino acids long. J was trimmed by 6 bases and V by 6 bases; bases with no gene match: 13. The CDR3 DNA reads as TGTGCCAGCAGACCAAGCACCGGGACAGACGCTGAAGCTTTCTTT. It codes for CASRPSTGTDAEAFF.

The chain joins TRBV18 to TRBJ2-2, with D unresolved. The CDR3 is 15 residues long. Germline loops: CDR1 KGHSH, CDR2 LQKENI. Trimming stripped 4 bases from V and 4 bases from J, with 13 bases between. The CDR3 sequence: CASSLMTAFTGELFF. The CDR3 nucleotides are TGTGCCAGCTCACTAATGACGGCCTTCACCGGGGAGCTGTTTTTT.

The chain links TRBV11-2 to TRBJ2-7; D is uncertain. The germline V gene has CDR1 SGHAT and CDR2 FQNNGV. V lost 4 bases, J lost 1 base, and 5 bases lay in between. This CDR3 spans 12 amino acids. CDR3 protein: CASSSASYEQYF. CDR3 nucleotide sequence: TGTGCCAGCAGCTCTGCGTCCTACGAGCAGTACTTC.

The J gene is TRBJ2-5, the V gene TRBV7-2; D is ambiguous. The V gene lost 0 bases and the J gene lost 7 bases, with 9 bases spanning the gap. Germline V gene lookup returns CDR1 SGHTA and CDR2 FQGNSA. The CDR3 contains 13 residues. CDR3 DNA: TGTGCCAGCAGCTTAGCGAGTACCGGGACCCAGTACTTC. Protein: CASSLASTGTQYF.

V and J are TRBV19 and TRBJ1-2; 9 positions agree with TRBD1. CDR3 length: 15 residues. CDR1 and CDR2 from the germline V gene are LNHDA and SQIVND (reference sequence). Losses at the gene ends were 6 bases for V and 8 bases for J; bases not matched to a gene: 13. The CDR3: CASSGAGTGLGGYTF. In nucleotides, the CDR3 is TGTGCCAGTAGCGGGGCCGGGACAGGGCTTGGGGGCTACACCTTC. Together with reference TRBV19 and TRBJ1-2, the CDR3 gives the full variable domain: DGGITQSPKYLFRKEGQNVTLSCEQNLNHDAMYWYRQDPGQGLRLIYYSQIVNDFQKGDIAEGYSVSREKKESFPLTVTSAQKNPTAFYLCASSGAGTGLGGYTFGSGTRLTVV.

The chain joins TRBV10-1 to TRBJ2-5, with 11 bases fitting TRBD1. The CDR3 runs to 13 residues. The germline V gene encodes CDR1 WNHNN and CDR2 SYGVQD (reference sequence). J gave up 6 bases and V 5 bases, and 2 bases lay outside the gene matches. The CDR3 loop is CASSPDRGQTQYF. The CDR3 nucleotides are TGCGCCAGCAGTCCGGACAGGGGGCAGACCCAGTACTTC.

This clone has only one observation. The CDR3: CASTLGQFNTEAFF. DNA of the CDR3: TGTGCCAGTACCTTGGGACAGTTCAACACTGAAGCTTTCTTT. The gene calls are TRBV19 and TRBJ1-1; 7 bases fit TRBD1. This CDR3 contains 14 residues. Germline CDR1 is LNHDA and CDR2 is SQIVND (reference sequence). Unmatched junction bases numbered 7, after V lost 7 bases and J lost 2 bases.

The rearrangement links TRBV5-1 to TRBJ1-5; 10 bases are shared with TRBD1. This CDR3 comprises 18 residues. The junction had 10 bases not matched to a gene; V was cut back by 0 bases and J by 4 bases. Per the germline V gene, CDR1 is SGHRS and CDR2 is YFSETQ. The chain's CDR3 is CASSLVFGTGEGNQPQHF. In DNA form, the CDR3 reads TGCGCCAGCAGCTTGGTTTTCGGGACAGGGGAAGGGAATCAGCCCCAGCATTTT.

The CDR3 DNA follows: TGCAGTGCTAGAGATCTCTACGAGCAGTACTTC. Translation gives CSARDLYEQYF. V usage is TRBV20-1 and J usage is TRBJ2-7; D is uncertain. V lost 0 bases and J lost 3, with 3 bases in between. Germline V gene sequence: CDR1 DFQATT, CDR2 SNEGSKA (reference sequence). This CDR3 is 11 amino acids long.

This sequence joins TRBV19 and TRBJ2-1, with D perhaps TRBD1 or TRBD2 (5 bases each). Germline values: CDR1 LNHDA, CDR2 SQIVND (reference sequence). Trimming shortened V by 5 bases and J by 8 bases, and 16 bases separated the two germline ends. This CDR3 contains 14 residues. The CDR3 DNA is TGTGCCAGTAGTCGATCGGGGACGCGAGATGAGCAGTTCTTC. It encodes CASSRSGTRDEQFF.

J is TRBJ1-4 and V is TRBV6-5; 8 bases are a match to TRBD1. Trimming cost V 6 bases and J 8 bases; bases outside gene matches: 8. Germline V CDR1 and CDR2: MNHEY, SVGAGI. The CDR3 contains 14 residues. The CDR3 protein is CASSRDRWSEKLFF. CDR3 nucleotide sequence: TGTGCCAGCAGCCGGGACAGGTGGTCGGAAAAACTGTTTTTT.

This chain joins TRBV19 and TRBJ2-3, with D tentatively TRBD1 (6 bases). The V end lost 5 bases, the J end lost 0 bases, and 12 bases lay between the germline ends. Germline values: CDR1 LNHDA, CDR2 SQIVND (reference sequence). The CDR3 is made up of 15 amino acids. CDR3 sequence reads: CASSLTGSSTDTQYF. Written as DNA, the CDR3 is TGTGCCAGTAGTCTTACAGGGTCAAGCACAGATACGCAGTATTTT.

The CDR3 loop reads CATLGTGRYEQYF. As DNA, the CDR3 is TGTGCCACCTTAGGGACAGGGAGGTACGAGCAGTACTTC. The chain carries TRBV10-3 and TRBJ2-7, with 9 bases that match TRBD1. The CDR3 loop spans 13 amino acids. After removal of 10 bases from V and 4 bases from J, the junction contained 8 bases not matched to a gene. Germline V gene sequence: CDR1 ENHRY, CDR2 SYGVKD.

J is TRBJ2-6 and V is TRBV19; weak D call: TRBD2 (6 bases). The CDR3 spans 17 residues. V dropped 6 bases and J dropped 0 bases, with 15 bases sitting between them. Per germline, CDR1 LNHDA and CDR2 SQIVND (reference sequence). In nucleotides, the CDR3 is TGTGCCAGTAGCGCTAGCGAAGGAGGCTCTGGGGCCAACGTCCTGACTTTC. As protein: CASSASEGGSGANVLTF.

J is TRBJ2-3 and V is TRBV5-1, with TRBD2 identical over 7 bases. The trim removed 1 base at V and 1 base at J, leaving 9 bases unmatched. Looked up from germline, CDR1 is SGHRS and CDR2 is YFSETQ. This CDR3 has 17 residues. The CDR3 spells CASSLTVGGIGTDTQYF. The CDR3 coding sequence is TGCGCCAGCAGCTTGACGGTCGGGGGGATTGGCACAGATACGCAGTATTTT.

This chain connects TRBV4-1 to TRBJ2-5; TRBD1 agrees at 9 bases. V shed 1 base and J 3 bases; nucleotides not matched to a gene: 3. Germline V CDR1 and CDR2: MGHRA, YSYEKL. The CDR3 is 15 residues long. CDR3 DNA: TGCGCCAGCAGCCAAGGAGGGACAGGGAAAGAGACCCAGTACTTC. Translating gives CASSQGGTGKETQYF.

This clone was observed a handful of times. The chain couples TRBV11-2 to TRBJ2-7; D may be TRBD2 (5 bases). The CDR3 is 13 amino acids. Deletions cut 0 bases from V and 3 bases from J, with 6 bases between. Germline V lookup: CDR1 SGHAT, CDR2 FQNNGV. The CDR3: CASSLDRGYEQYF. CDR3 nucleotides: TGTGCCAGCAGCTTAGATCGGGGCTACGAGCAGTACTTC.

The CDR3 is CASSDLSGRGTGELFF. The CDR3 DNA reads TGCGCCAGCAGTGATCTCAGCGGTCGGGGGACCGGGGAGCTGTTTTTT. The chain links TRBV10-2 to TRBJ2-2; perhaps TRBD2 as D (6 bases). The V end lost 3 bases, the J end lost 5 bases, and 16 bases lay between the germline ends. CDR1 and CDR2 from the germline V gene are WSHSY and SAAADI. The CDR3 covers 16 residues.

The chain joins TRBV10-3 to TRBJ2-7; no firm D call. Germline CDR1 ENHRY, CDR2 SYGVKD. The CDR3 runs 15 residues. Trimming pared 6 bases from V and 0 bases from J, leaving 15 bases between. The CDR3 DNA follows: TGTGCCATCAGCCCCCCGACTCCAAGCTCCTACGAGCAGTACTTC. It yields the protein CAISPPTPSSYEQYF.

V usage is TRBV6-1 and J usage is TRBJ2-7; D remains unclear. This CDR3 comprises 15 residues. V gave up 0 bases and J gave up 2 bases, with 11 bases separating them. CDR1 is MNHNS and CDR2 is SASEGT in the germline V gene. The CDR3 DNA is TGTGCCAGCAGTGAAGCGCCGAGACCGCCCTACGAGCAGTACTTC. Protein: CASSEAPRPPYEQYF.